The 15 T cell receptor beta chains below all came from one sample that was sequenced in a study of T-cell reconstitution after alpha-beta-depleted transplantation in children. Unique molecular identifiers tagged the TCRbeta library. TCRdb ran MiXCR on the PCR reads and lists one entry per CDR3 protein. The table lists about 130,000 distinct CDR3 sequences, about 9.6% of them singletons. This sample comprised PBMCs, mostly from graft donor cells, obtained 180 days after TCRalphabeta/CD19-depleted stem cell transplant. These receptors were obtained from a girl under three years old who had a stem cell transplant for combined immunodeficiency, so the T cells may come from the graft donor.

This chain joins TRBV27 and TRBJ2-7; a weak D match, TRBD2 (6 bases). V was trimmed by 3 bases and J by 4 bases, leaving 13 bases between them. This CDR3 region has 14 residues. Per germline, CDR1 MNHEY and CDR2 SMNVEV (reference sequence). The CDR3: CASSFFGGDYEQYF. CDR3 DNA sequence: TGTGCCAGCAGTTTTTTCGGGGGAGATTACGAGCAGTACTTC.

This clonotype has only a few counts. V is TRBV18 and J is TRBJ2-3, with no clear D. Trimming stripped 1 base from V and 2 bases from J, with 4 bases between. The CDR3 consists of 13 residues. The germline V gene encodes CDR1 KGHSH and CDR2 LQKENI. CDR3 loop: CASSPQNTDTQYF. Written as DNA, the CDR3 is TGTGCCAGCTCACCACAGAACACAGATACGCAGTATTTT.

This clonotype was seen repeatedly, ten times or more. The chain is built from TRBV29-1 and TRBJ1-1; D gene ambiguous. This CDR3 is 16 amino acids long. Germline loops: CDR1 SQVTM, CDR2 ANQGSEA. With 0 bases removed from V and 3 bases from J, the gap between germline ends came to 17 bases. In DNA, the CDR3 is TGCAGCGTTGAAGACACCCCCCGCTGGAGTCACACTGAAGCTTTCTTT. This gives the protein CSVEDTPRWSHTEAFF. The variable domain in full, completed from reference TRBV29-1 and TRBJ1-1, reads SAVISQKPSRDICQRGTSLTIQCQVDSQVTMMFWYRQQPGQSLTLIATANQGSEATYESGFVIDKFPISRPNLTFSTLTVSNMSPEDSSIYLCSVEDTPRWSHTEAFFGQGTRLTVV.

The chain employs TRBV18 and TRBJ1-2, with 7 bases that match TRBD1. In germline, CDR1 is KGHSH, CDR2 LQKENI. This CDR3 is 15 amino acids long. With 2 bases clipped from V and 3 bases from J, the junction kept 6 bases outside the gene matches. The CDR3 region is CASSPSRDRYYGYTF. As DNA, the CDR3 is TGTGCCAGCTCACCATCCCGGGACAGATACTATGGCTACACCTTC.

This clonotype has more than one count but fewer than ten. This rearrangement joins TRBV19 to TRBJ1-2; 7 bases map to TRBD1. This CDR3 is 14 amino acids long. CDR1 LNHDA and CDR2 SQIVND come from the germline V gene (reference sequence). Trimming removed 5 bases from V and 3 bases from J; junction bases left unmatched: 6. DNA for the CDR3: TGTGCCAGTAGTCGCAGGGACAGAGACTATGGCTACACCTTC. It is translated as CASSRRDRDYGYTF.

This clonotype was seen only a few times. The V call is TRBV5-1, the J call TRBJ2-2; D ambiguous. Trimming shortened V by 5 bases and J by 0 bases, and 8 bases separated the two germline ends. There are 14 residues in the CDR3. Germline lookup yields CDR1 SGHRS and CDR2 YFSETQ. The CDR3 DNA sequence: TGCGCCAGCAGAACAAACTCGAACACCGGGGAGCTGTTTTTT. It yields the protein CASRTNSNTGELFF.

V and J are TRBV24-1 and TRBJ1-6, with a weak D call TRBD1 (5 bases). Germline V lookup: CDR1 KGHDR, CDR2 SFDVKD. With 4 bases removed from V and 7 bases from J, the gap between germline ends came to 13 bases. The CDR3 is made up of 15 amino acids. CDR3: CATSDRRSGNSPLHF. The CDR3 DNA follows: TGTGCCACCAGTGACCGGCGGTCAGGGAATTCACCCCTCCACTTT.

The V call is TRBV5-5, the J call TRBJ1-1; D is possibly TRBD1 (5 bases). V was cut by 4 bases and J by 1 base, with 14 bases left in between. This CDR3 contains 15 residues. Germline CDR1 SGHKS, CDR2 YYEKEE (reference sequence). In nucleotides, the CDR3 is TGTGCCAGCAGCACCATGGGGGGAGAGAACACTGAAGCTTTCTTT. Its protein product is CASSTMGGENTEAFF.

The chain carries TRBV5-1 and TRBJ2-7; 8 nucleotides match TRBD1. J lost 6 bases, V lost 4 bases, and 6 bases had no gene match. This CDR3 is built from 13 residues. Germline V lookup: CDR1 SGHRS, CDR2 YFSETQ. The DNA for the CDR3 is TGCGCCAGCAGCGTGGACAGGGCGCTCGAGCAGTACTTC. As protein: CASSVDRALEQYF.

Regarding this clonotype: One end of the junction does not line up with germline, which may come from a read error. This rearrangement joins TRBV20-1 to TRBJ2-7; tentative D call: TRBD2 (5 bases). This CDR3 comprises 13 residues. In germline, CDR1 is DFQATT, CDR2 SNEGSKA (reference sequence). CDR3 in amino acids: CIASRIFSYEQYF. Here the CDR3 DNA reads TGCATTGCTAGCCGGATTTTCTCCTACGAGCAGTACTTC.

This clonotype showed up just a few times. The chain has TRBV13 and TRBJ2-3; TRBD1 or TRBD2 may be the D gene (6 bases each). The CDR3 extends over 16 amino acids. Trimming took 4 bases from V and 1 from J, leaving 15 bases between them. Germline CDR1 is PRHDT and CDR2 is FYEKMQ (reference sequence). CDR3 DNA: TGTGCCAGCAGCTCCCTAGGGGGGTGGGGCACAGATACGCAGTATTTT. Amino acid sequence: CASSSLGGWGTDTQYF.

This clonotype occurred a few times. This chain joins TRBV5-1 and TRBJ1-1; a weak D match, TRBD1 (5 bases). V lost 2 bases to trimming and J lost 1 base, with 9 bases between them. The CDR3 sequence is 14 residues long. The germline V gene encodes CDR1 SGHRS and CDR2 YFSETQ. This CDR3 is CASSLRDPNTEAFF. Written as DNA, the CDR3 is TGCGCCAGCAGCTTAAGGGACCCGAACACTGAAGCTTTCTTT.

This clonotype was counted between two and nine times. The chain is built from TRBV9 and TRBJ2-5; D uncertain. This CDR3 contains 15 residues. Germline CDR1 reads SGDLS; CDR2 reads YYNGEE. V lost 4 bases and J 5 bases, leaving 18 bases between the germline ends. This chain's CDR3 is CASSSTPMEGETQYF. The CDR3 DNA reads TGTGCCAGCAGCTCCACCCCCATGGAAGGCGAGACCCAGTACTTC. Using reference TRBV9 and TRBJ2-5 for the parts outside the CDR3, the full variable domain is DSGVTQTPKHLITATGQRVTLRCSPRSGDLSVYWYQQSLDQGLQFLIQYYNGEERAKGNILERFSAQQFPDLHSELNLSSLELGDSALYFCASSSTPMEGETQYFGPGTRLLVL.

This clonotype appeared a few times. J is TRBJ1-1 and V is TRBV12-3 or TRBV12-4; a weak D match, TRBD1 (5 bases). This CDR3 contains 13 residues. Trimming left V 5 bases short and J 4 bases short, with 11 bases between. The CDR3 is CASSPRQLTEAFF. The CDR3 DNA reads TGTGCCAGCAGTCCTCGACAGCTCACTGAAGCTTTCTTT.

Concerning this clonotype itself: Since the CDR3 does not end with the conserved phenylalanine or tryptophan, this likely comes from a read error. The chain is built from TRBV4-2 and TRBJ2-7, with a tentative D call TRBD1 (5 bases). The CDR3 covers 15 residues. Germline V gene sequence: CDR1 LGHNA, CDR2 YNFKEQ. V gave up 4 bases and J gave up 2 bases, with 15 bases separating them. CDR3 in amino acids: CASSPPQQEPYEQYL. CDR3 nucleotide sequence: TGTGCCAGCAGCCCCCCACAACAGGAGCCCTACGAGCAGTACTTA.